This TCR beta chain is from a study of cytomegalovirus exposure and HLA in healthy donors. General observations from the study: In a later analysis, common viral pathogens appeared linked to several of the most significant clusters. The classifier, whose performance was assessed in both the original and validation cohorts, reportedly diagnosed cytomegalovirus status with high specificity and sensitivity. Usually a TCR sequence was rare, but some public TCRs were found in many donors. The likely origin of a cluster of highly shared sequence variants was a sequencing artifact.

The CDR3 length is 16 residues. Per germline, CDR1 SGDLS and CDR2 YYNGEE. The V segment lost 0 bases and the J segment 0 bases; nucleotides outside the gene matches: 6. As concerns this clone: Its target is unknown.

60 Vbeta and 13 Jbeta primers were used in PCR. Using immunoSEQ multiplex PCR, the repertoire was profiled, and TCRdb retains in-frame clones only, with some absent. The repertoire holds 170,000 or so clones, roughly 80% seen once, with less than 15% in the top ten. The chain couples TRBV9 to TRBJ2-7, with 7 bases lining up with TRBD1. The sequenced sample was PBMCs. The sequence was obtained from a woman aged 50 to 65 in good health and CMV-seropositive. CDR3 nucleotides: TGTGCCAGCAGCGTAGGCCCGACAGGGATCTCCTACGAGCAGTACTTC. It codes for CASSVGPTGISYEQYF.